The rows below give T cell receptor beta chains drawn from one sample of a study of blood T cell repertoires in COVID-19. Only in-frame clones appear in the TCRdb table, and some are missing; sequencing was by immunoSEQ multiplex PCR. In the table there are 250,000 to 300,000 clones, around 92% of which are singletons. The specimen was peripheral blood. Source of these receptors: a woman in her thirties with COVID-19, enrolled during active disease. CDR3s include the opening cysteine and the closing phenylalanine or tryptophan. D genes are given only for firm matches. Size is stated for part of the rows, as once, few or many counts, or as a class when the clone is expanded.

v_call	cdr3_length	j_call	clone_size	d_call	cdr3_nt	cdr3_aa
TRBV6-5	14	TRBJ1-4	few	TRBD1	TGTGCCAGCACAGGGGGCGCGCTCAATGAAAAACTGTTTTTT	CASTGGALNEKLFF
TRBV5-1	15	TRBJ2-2	.	TRBD1	TGCGCCAGCAGCTTGTCGACAGGGTGGACCGGGGAGCTGTTTTTT	CASSLSTGWTGELFF
TRBV7-6	16	TRBJ2-3	.	.	TGTGCCAGCAGCTTATTTTTGGGCAGGTCCACAGATACGCAGTATTTT	CASSLFLGRSTDTQYF
TRBV4-1	15	TRBJ2-7	once	TRBD2	TGCGCCAGCAGCCGATTTACTAGCGGGGCCTACGAGCAGTACTTC	CASSRFTSGAYEQYF
TRBV19	13	TRBJ2-7	.	.	TGTGCCAGTAGCTACGGACAGTCCTACGAGCAGTACTTC	CASSYGQSYEQYF
TRBV7-9	19	TRBJ2-6	.	TRBD2	TGTGCCAGCAGCTTAGGGCTAGCGGGGGGAATAGGTGGGGCCAACGTCCTGACTTTC	CASSLGLAGGIGGANVLTF
TRBV20-1	11	TRBJ1-1	.	TRBD1	TGCAGTGCAGCCCTTTTAAGTACAGGGGATTTT	CSAALLSTGDF
TRBV2	12	TRBJ2-7	.	.	TGTGCCAGCAGAGGAGACAGGTACGAGCAGTACTTC	CASRGDRYEQYF
TRBV6-5	12	TRBJ1-1	.	.	TGTGCCAGCAGTCCTGGAGGAACTGAAGCTTTCTTT	CASSPGGTEAFF
TRBV18	15	TRBJ1-2	.	.	TGTGCCAGCTCACCCCGGGACACATCTAACTATGGCTACACCTTC	CASSPRDTSNYGYTF
TRBV19	15	TRBJ2-2	.	TRBD1	TGTGCCAGTAGTAGGGGACAGGGTTTTACCGGGGAGCTGTTTTTT	CASSRGQGFTGELFF
TRBV6-2/TRBV6-3	19	TRBJ1-5	.	TRBD1	TGTGCCAGCAGTTATGATTGGGGACAGGGGGCAGGAGGCAATCAGCCCCAGCATTTT	CASSYDWGQGAGGNQPQHF
TRBV5-1	15	TRBJ1-2	.	.	TGCGCCAGCACCTCGAACGGGGAACAGGGATATGGCTACACCTTC	CASTSNGEQGYGYTF
TRBV6-6	17	TRBJ1-5	.	TRBD1	TGTGCCAGCAGTCCGGCTGGGACAGCTTATAGCAATCAGCCCCAGCATTTT	CASSPAGTAYSNQPQHF
TRBV7-9	15	TRBJ2-1	.	TRBD1	TGTGCCAGCAGCTCTAAGGGGGCTGGCTACAATGAGCAGTTCTTC	CASSSKGAGYNEQFF
TRBV3-1/TRBV3-2	16	TRBJ1-1	.	.	TGTGCCAGCAGCCAAGAAATCCAGGGTTTGAACACTGAAGCTTTCTTT	CASSQEIQGLNTEAFF
TRBV7-7	14	TRBJ2-7	.	TRBD1	TGTGCCAGCAGCAAAGGACAGGGCTCCTACGAGCAGTACTTC	CASSKGQGSYEQYF
TRBV3-1/TRBV3-2	16	TRBJ2-3	.	.	TGTGCCAGCAGCCCCTGGGTGGGGCAGGGGACAGATACGCAGTATTTT	CASSPWVGQGTDTQYF
TRBV3-1/TRBV3-2	18	TRBJ1-2	.	.	TGTGCCAGCAGCCAAGAACGATCAGGGGCAGAGGCTAACTATGGCTACACCTTC	CASSQERSGAEANYGYTF
TRBV5-1	21	TRBJ2-2	.	.	TGCGCCAGCAGCCATGGAGGTTTGGGGATTTATTCAGTAACACCCCCTATTGAGCTGTTTTTT	CASSHGGLGIYSVTPPIELFF
TRBV7-9	14	TRBJ2-1	.	.	TGTGCCAGCAGCTGGGCGGGGGCACCCAATGAGCAGTTCTTC	CASSWAGAPNEQFF
TRBV29-1	14	TRBJ1-1	few	.	TGCAGCGTTGAAGGGGAGGGCAGGCACACTGAAGCTTTCTTT	CSVEGEGRHTEAFF
TRBV19	16	TRBJ2-2	.	TRBD2	TGTGCCAGTACCAGTAGCGGGGGCGAGAACACCGGGGAGCTGTTTTTT	CASTSSGGENTGELFF
TRBV20-1	11	TRBJ2-3	.	TRBD1	TGCAGTGCGGGGACAGTCCTTACGCAGTATTTT	CSAGTVLTQYF
TRBV5-5	14	TRBJ1-3	once	.	TGTGCCAGCAGCTTGGGAGTAGCCGGAAACACCATATATTTT	CASSLGVAGNTIYF
TRBV6-6	17	TRBJ1-3	.	.	TGTGCCAGCAGCCGACTAGACGGGTCGAGCTCTGGAAACACCATATATTTT	CASSRLDGSSSGNTIYF
TRBV19	14	TRBJ1-2	.	TRBD1	TGTGCCAGTAGTACCGAGGGACAGATCTATGGCTACACCTTC	CASSTEGQIYGYTF
TRBV18	16	TRBJ1-2	.	.	TGTGCCAGCTCACCCCTCCGACAGTACGGATACTATGGCTACACCTTC	CASSPLRQYGYYGYTF
TRBV5-1	14	TRBJ1-2	.	.	TGCGCCAGCAGCAAGGAAAGCGGTGGCTATGGCTACACCTTC	CASSKESGGYGYTF
TRBV20-1	11	TRBJ1-2	once	TRBD1	TGCAGTGCATATAACAGGGGCGGCTACACCTTC	CSAYNRGGYTF
TRBV28	15	TRBJ1-2	.	TRBD1	TGTGCCAGCAGTCTCACCTTCGGGACAGGGGATGGCTACACCTTC	CASSLTFGTGDGYTF
TRBV14	14	TRBJ1-1	.	.	TGTGCCAGCAGCGAACTTAATATGAACACTGAAGCTTTCTTT	CASSELNMNTEAFF
TRBV4-2	16	TRBJ2-5	.	TRBD2	TGTGCCAGCAGCGTCGCTAGCGGGGGGAACCAAGAGACCCAGTACTTC	CASSVASGGNQETQYF
TRBV3-1/TRBV3-2	17	TRBJ2-3	.	TRBD2	TGTGCCAGCAGCCGAGGGACTAGCGGGGGGGCCGGAGATACGCAGTATTTT	CASSRGTSGGAGDTQYF
TRBV27	17	TRBJ1-6	once	.	TGTGCCAGCAGTTTAGGCGTGGTCAGACTAACTGGGCCACCCCTCCACTTT	CASSLGVVRLTGPPLHF
TRBV4-1	13	TRBJ2-7	.	.	TGCGCCAGCAGCCAGAGGGAAGTCTACGAGCAGTACTTC	CASSQREVYEQYF
TRBV24-1	13	TRBJ1-5	.	.	TGTGCCACCAGTGTGGGGAGAAATCAGCCCCAGCATTTT	CATSVGRNQPQHF
TRBV5-5	13	TRBJ2-1	.	TRBD2	TGTGCCAGCAGCTACCGGGGGGGCAATGAGCAGTTCTTC	CASSYRGGNEQFF
TRBV14	13	TRBJ1-1	.	.	TGTGCCAGCAGCCAACTACTGAACACTGAAGCTTTCTTT	CASSQLLNTEAFF
TRBV7-9	15	TRBJ1-2	.	TRBD1	TGTGCCAGCAGCCCCGGACAGGGGGCCTCCTATGGCTACACCTTC	CASSPGQGASYGYTF
TRBV4-2	17	TRBJ2-2	.	.	TGTGCCAGCAGCCAAGAAGGACAACTGGCGAACACCGGGGAGCTGTTTTTT	CASSQEGQLANTGELFF
TRBV21-1	24	TRBJ1-3	.	.	.	CASSKGRARSPLYICWLPGNTIYF
TRBV7-8	15	TRBJ2-7	.	TRBD1	TGTGCCAGCAGCTCCGACAGGGCAAATGACTACGAGCAGTACTTC	CASSSDRANDYEQYF
TRBV5-1	13	TRBJ1-1	.	TRBD1	TGCGCCAGCAGCTTGGAAGGACAGGACAAAGCTTTCTTT	CASSLEGQDKAFF
TRBV7-8	14	TRBJ1-1	.	TRBD1	TGTGCCAGCAGCCCCTGGACAGGTGGGGATGAAGCTTTCTTT	CASSPWTGGDEAFF
TRBV5-1	15	TRBJ2-2	.	.	TGCGCCAGCAGCTTCGACTACCCCAACACCGGGGAGCTGTTTTTT	CASSFDYPNTGELFF
TRBV6-2/TRBV6-3	14	TRBJ2-2	once	.	TGTGCCAGCAGTTATTCCCCTAGCATCGGGGAGCTGTTTTTT	CASSYSPSIGELFF
TRBV10-1	15	TRBJ2-1	.	TRBD2	TGCGCCACCAGCGAGGCCAGCGGGGGGGCGGATGAGCAGTTCTTC	CATSEASGGADEQFF
TRBV10-3	15	TRBJ2-2	.	TRBD1	TGTGCCATCAGTGAAGAGGGGGCCGACACCGGGGAGCTGTTTTTT	CAISEEGADTGELFF
TRBV11-2	14	TRBJ1-2	.	.	TGTGCCAGCAGCCACCTCGCTTCAGGGGTCGGCTACACCTTC	CASSHLASGVGYTF